The 20 T cell receptor beta chains reported below all come from one sample, sequenced in a study of blood T cell repertoires in COVID-19. Sequenced by immunoSEQ multiplex PCR; TCRdb stores in-frame clones only, minus some. The sample consists of over 200,000 clones, 90% to 95% of them appearing once. Specimen: peripheral blood. These receptors all stem from a young man with acute or convalescent COVID-19.

This chain links TRBV7-3 with TRBJ2-7, with 7 bases identical to TRBD2. In germline, CDR1 is SGHTA, CDR2 FQGTGA. J lost 0 bases, V lost 5 bases, and 4 bases had no gene match. There are 14 residues in the CDR3. The CDR3, as DNA: TGTGCCAGCAGCCCAAGCGGGACCTCCTACGAGCAGTACTTC. The encoded protein is CASSPSGTSYEQYF.

This clone showed up just a few times. The chain links TRBV5-1 to TRBJ1-6; no firm D call. Trimming took 6 bases from V and 1 from J, leaving 14 bases between them. CDR3 length: 16 amino acids. Germline lookup yields CDR1 SGHRS and CDR2 YFSETQ. This CDR3 reads CASKNSGVSYNSPLHF. The CDR3 nucleotides read TGCGCCAGCAAAAATTCCGGGGTATCCTATAATTCACCCCTCCACTTT. The whole variable domain, filled in from reference TRBV5-1 and TRBJ1-6, reads KAGVTQTPRYLIKTRGQQVTLSCSPISGHRSVSWYQQTPGQGLQFLFEYFSETQRNKGNFPGRFSGRQFSNSRSEMNVSTLELGDSALYLCASKNSGVSYNSPLHFGNGTRLTVT.

The chain joins TRBV6-5 to TRBJ2-3; tentatively, D is TRBD1 (5 bases). The V gene's germline CDR1 is MNHEY and CDR2 SVGAGI. The CDR3 totals 14 residues. V was pared by 5 bases and J by 2 bases, with 11 bases between. CDR3 loop: CASSLTGNTDTQYF. CDR3 in DNA: TGTGCCAGCAGTCTTACAGGAAACACAGATACGCAGTATTTT.

V usage is TRBV18 and J usage is TRBJ1-3, with 8 bases lining up with TRBD1. This CDR3 comprises 13 residues. Germline CDR1 KGHSH, CDR2 LQKENI. The V and J ends lost 6 bases and 4 bases, in that order; junction bases with no gene match: 2. The CDR3: CASSTGDGNTIYF. The CDR3 nucleotides are TGTGCCAGCTCGACAGGGGACGGAAACACCATATATTTT.

The chain combines TRBV29-1 with TRBJ1-2; 7 bases are shared with TRBD1. Germline V gene lookup returns CDR1 SQVTM and CDR2 ANQGSEA. This CDR3 contains 13 residues. The trim removed 7 bases at V and 6 bases at J, leaving 11 bases unmatched. As DNA, the CDR3 is TGCAGCGCAGGGACGACAGGGATCCATGGCTACACCTTC. Translation gives CSAGTTGIHGYTF. The full variable domain, its missing parts supplied by reference TRBV29-1 and TRBJ1-2, is SAVISQKPSRDICQRGTSLTIQCQVDSQVTMMFWYRQQPGQSLTLIATANQGSEATYESGFVIDKFPISRPNLTFSTLTVSNMSPEDSSIYLCSAGTTGIHGYTFGSGTRLTVV.

This clone was observed a few times. V is TRBV6-5 and J is TRBJ1-2; 8 positions match TRBD1. The length of the CDR3 is 14 residues. CDR1 and CDR2 (germline): MNHEY, SVGAGI. Germline trimming cut 8 bases from V and 4 bases from J; bases unmatched to any gene: 9. DNA of the CDR3: TGTGCCAGCGCTGGGACAGGCGACTTCTATGGCTACACCTTC. Protein product: CASAGTGDFYGYTF.

The chain uses TRBV11-2 and TRBJ1-2; 7 positions agree with TRBD1. Trimming cost V 2 bases and J 8 bases; bases outside gene matches: 2. This CDR3 spans 12 amino acids. Germline loops: CDR1 SGHAT, CDR2 FQNNGV. In DNA form, the CDR3 reads TGTGCCAGCAGCTTAACAGGGGAAGGCTACACCTTC. Residues: CASSLTGEGYTF.

The chain uses TRBV28 and TRBJ1-5, with TRBD1 identical over 9 bases. The CDR3 contains 15 residues. Germline CDR1 MDHEN, CDR2 SYDVKM. The junction had 7 bases not matched to a gene; V was cut back by 6 bases and J by 4 bases. CDR3 sequence (DNA): TGTGCCAGCAGCTGGGGACAGGGTATAAATCAGCCCCAGCATTTT. Protein product: CASSWGQGINQPQHF. Drawing the rest from reference TRBV28 and TRBJ1-5, the complete variable domain is DVKVTQSSRYLVKRTGEKVFLECVQDMDHENMFWYRQDPGLGLRLIYFSYDVKMKEKGDIPEGYSVSREKKERFSLILESASTNQTSMYLCASSWGQGINQPQHFGDGTRLSIL.

This chain links TRBV5-4 with TRBJ2-3, with 8 bases that match TRBD2. The CDR3 has 13 residues. V shed 8 bases, J shed 4 bases, and the junction held 6 bases outside the gene matches. Germline values: CDR1 SGHNT, CDR2 YYREEE (reference sequence). The CDR3 protein is CASEPAGADTQYF. CDR3 nucleotide sequence: TGTGCCAGTGAACCAGCGGGAGCAGATACGCAGTATTTT.

The rearrangement joins TRBV24-1 to TRBJ2-1; 7 nucleotides align to TRBD1. The CDR3 consists of 14 residues. V lost 7 bases, J lost 5 bases, and 7 bases stayed unmatched. Germline values: CDR1 KGHDR, CDR2 SFDVKD. CDR3 residues: CATRGTTGDNEQFF. The CDR3, as DNA: TGTGCCACCAGGGGGACAACAGGGGACAATGAGCAGTTCTTC.

This clone is a singleton in its sample. The chain is built from TRBV7-3 and TRBJ2-3; 10 bases align to TRBD1. The V and J ends lost 3 bases and 5 bases, in that order; junction bases with no gene match: 5. The CDR3 has 15 amino acids. Germline lookup yields CDR1 SGHTA and CDR2 FQGTGA. CDR3: CASSLTGGEGDTQYF. The CDR3 region has the DNA TGTGCCAGCAGCTTGACAGGGGGCGAGGGAGATACGCAGTATTTT. Filled out from reference TRBV7-3 and TRBJ2-3, the complete variable domain reads GAGVSQTPSNKVTEKGKYVELRCDPISGHTALYWYRQSLGQGPEFLIYFQGTGAADDSGLPNDRFFAVRPEGSVSTLKIQRTERGDSAVYLCASSLTGGEGDTQYFGPGTRLTVL.

The CDR3 sequence: CASTAGDYGYTF. The CDR3 nucleotides are TGTGCCAGCACCGCGGGGGACTATGGCTACACCTTC. The rearrangement joins TRBV28 to TRBJ1-2; D perhaps matches TRBD1 (5 bases). The V gene's germline CDR1 is MDHEN and CDR2 SYDVKM. The V gene lost 7 bases and the J gene lost 3 bases, with 9 bases spanning the gap. The CDR3 consists of 12 residues.

J is TRBJ2-7 and V is TRBV6-4, with D perhaps matching TRBD1 (5 bases). Trimming cost V 8 bases and J 7 bases, with 30 bases left between them. Per the germline V gene, CDR1 is MRHNA and CDR2 is SNTAGT. The CDR3 has 17 amino acids. In DNA form, the CDR3 reads TGTGCCAGCGACTCGGGTGGGGCTCGCGCGGCTGGGGAAGAGCAGTACTTC. As protein: CASDSGGARAAGEEQYF.

V and J are TRBV10-3 and TRBJ2-3; 10 bases fit TRBD2. There are 15 residues in the CDR3. Germline CDR1 and CDR2: ENHRY and SYGVKD. With V trimmed by 9 bases and J by 2 bases, 8 bases remained unmatched. CDR3: CAIGAGGQSTDTQYF. The CDR3 DNA reads TGTGCCATAGGAGCGGGGGGGCAATCCACAGATACGCAGTATTTT.

The chain uses TRBV9 and TRBJ2-7; maybe TRBD2 (7 bases). V lost 3 bases, J lost 2 bases, and 12 bases lay in between. The V gene's germline CDR1 is SGDLS and CDR2 YYNGEE. This CDR3 region has 14 residues. CDR3 coding DNA: TGTGCCAGCAGCGGGGGGCGGGAGCCCTACGAGCAGTACTTC. This translates into CASSGGREPYEQYF.

V and J are TRBV6-2 or TRBV6-3 and TRBJ1-2; weak D call: TRBD1 (5 bases). Trimming stripped 4 bases from V and 8 bases from J, with 14 bases between. This CDR3 is built from 13 residues. Germline loops: CDR1 MNHEY, CDR2 SVGEGT. This CDR3 reads CASSSDTTRGYTF. Written as DNA, the CDR3 is TGTGCCAGCAGTTCGGACACCACTCGGGGCTACACCTTC.

This clone came up once. This chain connects TRBV6-2 or TRBV6-3 to TRBJ2-7; 8 bases align to TRBD1. After removal of 6 bases from V and 0 bases from J, the junction contained 4 bases not matched to a gene. The length of the CDR3 is 14 residues. CDR1 and CDR2 from the germline V gene are MNHEY and SVGEGT. Here the CDR3 reads CASSWTGSSYEQYF. CDR3 nucleotide sequence: TGTGCCAGCAGCTGGACAGGGAGCTCCTACGAGCAGTACTTC.

The rearrangement links TRBV5-1 to TRBJ2-1, with 11 nucleotides matching TRBD2. The CDR3 spans 15 residues. The germline gives CDR1 SGHRS, CDR2 YFSETQ. V lost 0 bases, J lost 9 bases, and 5 bases stayed unmatched. Here the CDR3 reads CASSLELAGVGEQFF. The CDR3 DNA sequence: TGCGCCAGCAGCTTGGAACTAGCGGGAGTGGGTGAGCAGTTCTTC.

The chain couples TRBV19 to TRBJ2-7, with 9 bases that match TRBD1. The CDR3 totals 15 residues. Per the germline V gene, CDR1 is LNHDA and CDR2 is SQIVND (reference sequence). V shed 5 bases, J shed 7 bases, and the junction held 12 bases outside the gene matches. CDR3 coding DNA: TGTGCCAGTAGTCCCCGGACAGGGGTGGCAAGGGAGCAGTACTTC. Amino acids: CASSPRTGVAREQYF.

The chain recombines TRBV11-2 with TRBJ2-7; 7 positions agree with TRBD1. CDR1 is SGHAT, CDR2 FQNNGV, per germline. The CDR3 sequence is 14 residues long. CDR3 residues: CASGNRGIGKQQYF. The CDR3 DNA is TGTGCAAGCGGAAACAGGGGAATAGGTAAACAGCAGTACTTC.